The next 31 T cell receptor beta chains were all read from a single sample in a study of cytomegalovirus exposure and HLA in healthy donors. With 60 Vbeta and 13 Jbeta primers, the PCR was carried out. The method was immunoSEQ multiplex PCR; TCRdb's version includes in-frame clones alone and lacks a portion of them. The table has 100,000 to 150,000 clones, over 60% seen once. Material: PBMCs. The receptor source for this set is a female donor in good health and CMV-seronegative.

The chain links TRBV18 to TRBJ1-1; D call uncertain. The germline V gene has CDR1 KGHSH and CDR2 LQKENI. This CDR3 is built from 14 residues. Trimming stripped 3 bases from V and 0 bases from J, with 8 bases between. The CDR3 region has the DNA TGTGCCAGCTCACCCCGGGATTTGAACACTGAAGCTTTCTTT. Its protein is CASSPRDLNTEAFF.

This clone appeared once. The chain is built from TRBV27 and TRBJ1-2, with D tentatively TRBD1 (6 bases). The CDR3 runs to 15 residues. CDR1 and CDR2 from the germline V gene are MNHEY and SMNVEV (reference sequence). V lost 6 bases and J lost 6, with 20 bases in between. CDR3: CASSLSLGGADGYTF. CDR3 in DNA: TGTGCCAGCAGCCTCTCCCTAGGGGGGGCAGATGGCTACACCTTC.

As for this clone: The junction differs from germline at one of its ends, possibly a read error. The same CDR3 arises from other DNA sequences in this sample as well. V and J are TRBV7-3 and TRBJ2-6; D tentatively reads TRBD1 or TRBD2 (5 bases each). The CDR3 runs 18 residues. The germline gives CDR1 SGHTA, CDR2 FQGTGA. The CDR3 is CASSLTSPGYSGANVLTF. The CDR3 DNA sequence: TGCGCCAGCAGCTTAACTAGTCCAGGGTACTCTGGGGCCAACGTCCTGACTTTC.

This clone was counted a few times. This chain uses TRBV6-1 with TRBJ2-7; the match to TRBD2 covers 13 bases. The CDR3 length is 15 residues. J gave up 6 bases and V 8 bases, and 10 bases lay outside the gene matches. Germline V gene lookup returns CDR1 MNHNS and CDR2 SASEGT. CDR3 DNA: TGTGCCAGCTTTCCAGGGACTAGCGGGACAACCGAGCAGTACTTC. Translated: CASFPGTSGTTEQYF.

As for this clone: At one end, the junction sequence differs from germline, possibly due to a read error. The CDR3: CASSPLGTNTEAFF. In DNA form, the CDR3 reads TGTGCTAGCAGCCCCCTGGGGACTAACACTGAAGCTTTCTTT. The chain carries TRBV7-7 and TRBJ1-1; tentative D call: TRBD1 (5 bases). The CDR3 extends over 14 amino acids. Germline-derived CDR1 and CDR2 are SSHAT and FNYEAQ (reference sequence).

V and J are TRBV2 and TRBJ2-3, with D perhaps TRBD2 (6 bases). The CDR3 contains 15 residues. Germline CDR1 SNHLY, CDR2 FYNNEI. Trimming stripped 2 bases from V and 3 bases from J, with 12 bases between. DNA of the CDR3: TGTGCCAGCAGTGAATGGGGTGGGGGGACAGATACGCAGTATTTT. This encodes CASSEWGGGTDTQYF. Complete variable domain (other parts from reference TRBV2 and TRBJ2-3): EPEVTQTPSHQVTQMGQEVILRCVPISNHLYFYWYRQILGQKVEFLVSFYNNEISEKSEIFDDQFSVERPDGSNFTLKIRSTKLEDSAMYFCASSEWGGGTDTQYFGPGTRLTVL.

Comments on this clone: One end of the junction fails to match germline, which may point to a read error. CDR3 protein: CSVEGFEYGNEQFF. CDR3 in DNA: TGCAGTGTTGAAGGGTTTGAGTATGGCAATGAGCAGTTCTTC. The chain employs TRBV29-1 and TRBJ2-1; unclear D gene. The CDR3 spans 14 residues. Germline V CDR1 and CDR2: SQVTM, ANQGSEA.

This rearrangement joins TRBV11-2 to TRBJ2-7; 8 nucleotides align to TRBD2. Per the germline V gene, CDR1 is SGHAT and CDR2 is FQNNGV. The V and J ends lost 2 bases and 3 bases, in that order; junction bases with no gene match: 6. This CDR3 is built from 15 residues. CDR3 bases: TGTGCCAGCAGCTTAACCCGCGGGAGGAGCTACGAGCAGTACTTC. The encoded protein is CASSLTRGRSYEQYF.

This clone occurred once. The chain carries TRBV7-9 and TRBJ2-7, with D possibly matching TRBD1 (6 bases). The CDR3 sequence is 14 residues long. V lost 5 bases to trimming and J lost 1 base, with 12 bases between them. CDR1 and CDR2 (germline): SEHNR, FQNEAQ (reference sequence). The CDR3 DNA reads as TGTGCCAGCAGCATAGGACAGACTTCCTACGAGCAGTACTTC. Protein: CASSIGQTSYEQYF.

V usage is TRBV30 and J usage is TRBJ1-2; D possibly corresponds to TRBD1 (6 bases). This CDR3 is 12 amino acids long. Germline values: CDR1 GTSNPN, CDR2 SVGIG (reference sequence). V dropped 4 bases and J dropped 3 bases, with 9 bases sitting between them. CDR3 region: CAWTDRYYGYTF. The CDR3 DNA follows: TGTGCCTGGACGGACAGATACTATGGCTACACCTTC.

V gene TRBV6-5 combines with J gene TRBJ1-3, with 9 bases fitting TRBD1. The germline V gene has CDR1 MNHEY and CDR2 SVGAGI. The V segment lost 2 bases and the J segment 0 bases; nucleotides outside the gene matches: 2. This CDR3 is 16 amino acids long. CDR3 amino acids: CASSYGTGYSGNTIYF. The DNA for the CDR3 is TGTGCCAGCAGTTACGGGACAGGGTACTCTGGAAACACCATATATTTT.

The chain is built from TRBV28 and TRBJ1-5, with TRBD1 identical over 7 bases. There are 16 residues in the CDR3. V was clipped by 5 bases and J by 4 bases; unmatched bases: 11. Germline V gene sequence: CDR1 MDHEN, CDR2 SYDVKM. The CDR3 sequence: CASSTITGTANQPQHF. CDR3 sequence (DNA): TGTGCCAGCAGTACGATTACCGGGACAGCGAATCAGCCCCAGCATTTT. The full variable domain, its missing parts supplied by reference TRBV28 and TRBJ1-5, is DVKVTQSSRYLVKRTGEKVFLECVQDMDHENMFWYRQDPGLGLRLIYFSYDVKMKEKGDIPEGYSVSREKKERFSLILESASTNQTSMYLCASSTITGTANQPQHFGDGTRLSIL.

CDR3 loop: CASSTSGGGGAGELFF. CDR3 nucleotides: TGTGCCAGCAGCACCTCGGGCGGGGGAGGGGCCGGGGAGCTGTTTTTT. The J gene is TRBJ2-2, the V gene TRBV7-2; 7 nucleotides agree with TRBD2. The junction had 12 bases not matched to a gene; V was cut back by 5 bases and J by 6 bases. Germline CDR1 and CDR2: SGHTA and FQGNSA. CDR3 length: 16 residues.

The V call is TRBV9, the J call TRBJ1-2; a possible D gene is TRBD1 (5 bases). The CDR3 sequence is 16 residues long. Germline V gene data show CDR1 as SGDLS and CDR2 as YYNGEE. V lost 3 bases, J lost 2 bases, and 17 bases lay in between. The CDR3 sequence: CASSARDSLLNYGYTF. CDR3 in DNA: TGTGCCAGCAGCGCCAGAGACAGCTTGTTGAACTATGGCTACACCTTC.

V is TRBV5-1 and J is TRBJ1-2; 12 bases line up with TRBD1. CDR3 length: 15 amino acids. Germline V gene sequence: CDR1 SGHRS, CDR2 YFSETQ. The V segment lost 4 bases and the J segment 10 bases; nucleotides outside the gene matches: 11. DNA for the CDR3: TGCGCCAGCAGCAGCGGGACAGGGGGCCTGTTTGACTACACCTTC. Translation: CASSSGTGGLFDYTF.

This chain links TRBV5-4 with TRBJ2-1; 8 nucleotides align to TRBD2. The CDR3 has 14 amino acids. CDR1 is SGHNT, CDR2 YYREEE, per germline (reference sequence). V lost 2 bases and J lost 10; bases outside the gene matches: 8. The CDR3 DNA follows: TGTGCCAGCAGCTTTGCCGGGGGGGGGCGGGAGCAGTTCTTC. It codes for CASSFAGGGREQFF.

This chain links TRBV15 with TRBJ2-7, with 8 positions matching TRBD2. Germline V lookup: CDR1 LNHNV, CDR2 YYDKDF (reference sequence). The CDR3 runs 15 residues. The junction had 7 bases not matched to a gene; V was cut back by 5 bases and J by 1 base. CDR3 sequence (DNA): TGTGCCACCAGCTTAGGACTAGCAGCATCCTACGAGCAGTACTTC. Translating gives CATSLGLAASYEQYF. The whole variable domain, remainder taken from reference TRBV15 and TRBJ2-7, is DAMVIQNPRYQVTQFGKPVTLSCSQTLNHNVMYWYQQKSSQAPKLLFHYYDKDFNNEADTPDNFQSRRPNTSFCFLDIRSPGLGDTAMYLCATSLGLAASYEQYFGPGTRLTVT.

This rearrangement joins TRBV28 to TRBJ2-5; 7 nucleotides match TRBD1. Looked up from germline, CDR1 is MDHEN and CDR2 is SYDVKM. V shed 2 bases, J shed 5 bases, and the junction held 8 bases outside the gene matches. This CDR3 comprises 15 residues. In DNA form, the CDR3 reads TGTGCCAGCAGTTTAGGACAGGACATGTTTGAGACCCAGTACTTC. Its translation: CASSLGQDMFETQYF.

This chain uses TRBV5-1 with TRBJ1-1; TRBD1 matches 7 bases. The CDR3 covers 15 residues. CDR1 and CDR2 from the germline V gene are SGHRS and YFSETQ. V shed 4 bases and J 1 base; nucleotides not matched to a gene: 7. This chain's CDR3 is CASSASGTENTEAFF. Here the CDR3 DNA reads TGCGCCAGCAGCGCCTCCGGGACAGAGAACACTGAAGCTTTCTTT.

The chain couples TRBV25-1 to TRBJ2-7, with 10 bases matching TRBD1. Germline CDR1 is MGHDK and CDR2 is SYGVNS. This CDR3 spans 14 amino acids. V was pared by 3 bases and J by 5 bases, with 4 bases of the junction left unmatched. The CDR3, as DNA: TGTGCCAGCAGTGAGGGACAGGGGTCCAACGAGCAGTACTTC. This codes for CASSEGQGSNEQYF.

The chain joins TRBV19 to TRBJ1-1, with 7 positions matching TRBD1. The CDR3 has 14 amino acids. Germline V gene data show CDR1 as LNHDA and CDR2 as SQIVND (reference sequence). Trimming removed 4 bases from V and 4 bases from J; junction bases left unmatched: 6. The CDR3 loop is CASSKVAGGTEAFF. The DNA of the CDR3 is TGTGCCAGTAGTAAGGTGGCAGGGGGCACTGAAGCTTTCTTT. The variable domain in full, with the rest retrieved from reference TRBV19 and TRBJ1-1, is DGGITQSPKYLFRKEGQNVTLSCEQNLNHDAMYWYRQDPGQGLRLIYYSQIVNDFQKGDIAEGYSVSREKKESFPLTVTSAQKNPTAFYLCASSKVAGGTEAFFGQGTRLTVV.

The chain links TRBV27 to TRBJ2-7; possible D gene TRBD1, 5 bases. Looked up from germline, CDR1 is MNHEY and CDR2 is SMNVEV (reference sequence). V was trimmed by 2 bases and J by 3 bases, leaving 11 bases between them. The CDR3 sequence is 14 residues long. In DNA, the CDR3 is TGTGCCAGCAGTTTAAATCCAGGGTACTACGAGCAGTACTTC. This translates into CASSLNPGYYEQYF.

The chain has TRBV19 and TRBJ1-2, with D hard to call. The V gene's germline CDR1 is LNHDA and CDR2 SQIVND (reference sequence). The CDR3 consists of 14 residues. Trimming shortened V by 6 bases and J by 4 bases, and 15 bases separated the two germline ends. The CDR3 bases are TGTGCCAGTAGCTCGCGGGCAGACGGCTATGGCTACACCTTC. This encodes CASSSRADGYGYTF.

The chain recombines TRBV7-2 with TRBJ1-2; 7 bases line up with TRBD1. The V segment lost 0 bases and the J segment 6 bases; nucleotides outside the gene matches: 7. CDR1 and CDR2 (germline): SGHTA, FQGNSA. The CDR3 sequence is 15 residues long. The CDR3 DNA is TGTGCCAGCAGCTTAGCCCTGGGGACAGCAGATGGCTACACCTTC. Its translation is CASSLALGTADGYTF.

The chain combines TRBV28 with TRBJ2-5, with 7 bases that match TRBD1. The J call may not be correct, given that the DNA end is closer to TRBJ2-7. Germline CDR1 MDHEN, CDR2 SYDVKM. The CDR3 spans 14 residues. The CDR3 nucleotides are TGTGCCAGCCTAATGGCAGGGGGCTCCTACGAGCAGTACTTC. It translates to CASLMAGGSYEQYF.

The CDR3 sequence: CASGLGISEITDTQYF. In DNA form, the CDR3 reads TGTGCTAGTGGCCTCGGGATTAGCGAGATCACAGATACGCAGTATTTT. The gene calls are TRBV12-5 and TRBJ2-3; possibly TRBD2 for D (5 bases). Deletions cut 6 bases from V and 2 bases from J, with 18 bases between. The CDR3 spans 16 residues. Germline CDR1 is LGHNT and CDR2 is FRNRAP.

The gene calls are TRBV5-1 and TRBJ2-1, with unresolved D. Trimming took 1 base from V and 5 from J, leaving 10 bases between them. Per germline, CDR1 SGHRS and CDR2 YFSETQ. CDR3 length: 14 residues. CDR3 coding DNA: TGCGCCAGCAGCTTGAGAGCCCAGGACAATGAGCAGTTCTTC. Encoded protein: CASSLRAQDNEQFF.

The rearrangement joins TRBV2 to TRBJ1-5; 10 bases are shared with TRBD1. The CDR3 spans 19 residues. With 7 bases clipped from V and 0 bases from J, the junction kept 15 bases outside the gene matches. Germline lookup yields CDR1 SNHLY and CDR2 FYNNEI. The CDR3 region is CASIKAGTGVPSSNQPQHF. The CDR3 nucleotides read TGTGCCAGCATAAAAGCCGGGACAGGGGTCCCATCTAGCAATCAGCCCCAGCATTTT.

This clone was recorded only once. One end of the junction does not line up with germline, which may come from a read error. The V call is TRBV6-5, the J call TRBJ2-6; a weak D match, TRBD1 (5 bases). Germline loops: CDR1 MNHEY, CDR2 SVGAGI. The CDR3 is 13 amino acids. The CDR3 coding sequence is TGTGCCAGCAGTTTTGATGGGGCCAACGGCCTGACTTTC. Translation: CASSFDGANGLTF.

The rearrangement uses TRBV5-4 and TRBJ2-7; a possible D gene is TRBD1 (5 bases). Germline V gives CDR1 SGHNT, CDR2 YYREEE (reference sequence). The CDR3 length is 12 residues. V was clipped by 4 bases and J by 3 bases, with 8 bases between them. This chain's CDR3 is CASSVDSYEQYF. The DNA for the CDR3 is TGTGCCAGCAGCGTCGACAGCTACGAGCAGTACTTC.

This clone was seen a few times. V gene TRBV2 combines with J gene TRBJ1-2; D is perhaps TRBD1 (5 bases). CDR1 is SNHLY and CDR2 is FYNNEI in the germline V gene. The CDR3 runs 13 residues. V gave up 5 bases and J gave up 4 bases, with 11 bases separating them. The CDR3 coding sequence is TGTGCCAGCAGTATGGACACGGTCTATGGCTACACCTTC. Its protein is CASSMDTVYGYTF.